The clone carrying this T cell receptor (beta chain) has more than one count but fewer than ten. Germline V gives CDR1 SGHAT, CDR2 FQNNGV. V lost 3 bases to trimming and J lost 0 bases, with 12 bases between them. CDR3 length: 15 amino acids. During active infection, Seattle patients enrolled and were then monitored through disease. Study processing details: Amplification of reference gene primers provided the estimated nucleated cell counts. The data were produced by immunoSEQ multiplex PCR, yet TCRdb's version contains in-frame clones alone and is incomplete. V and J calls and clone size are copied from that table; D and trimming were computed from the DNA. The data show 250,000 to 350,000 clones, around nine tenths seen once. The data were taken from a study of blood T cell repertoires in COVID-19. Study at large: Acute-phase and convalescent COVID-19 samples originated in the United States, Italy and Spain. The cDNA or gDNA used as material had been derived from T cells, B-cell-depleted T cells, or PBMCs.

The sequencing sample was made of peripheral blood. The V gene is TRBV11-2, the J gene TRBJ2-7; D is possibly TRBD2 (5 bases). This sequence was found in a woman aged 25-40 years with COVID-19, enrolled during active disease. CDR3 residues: CASSLGLALSYEQYF. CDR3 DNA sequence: TGTGCCAGCAGCTTGGGTCTAGCCCTCTCCTACGAGCAGTACTTC.